One and the same sample provided the 32 T cell receptor beta chains below, sequenced in a study of blood T cell repertoires in COVID-19. Sequenced by immunoSEQ multiplex PCR; TCRdb stores in-frame clones only, minus some. The table includes about 260,000 clones, 84% detected once. Sequenced material: peripheral blood. The source is a woman between 40 and 55 years old who had recovered from COVID-19.

The chain joins TRBV11-2 to TRBJ2-2; 9 positions agree with TRBD1. There are 16 residues in the CDR3. Germline V gives CDR1 SGHAT, CDR2 FQNNGV. Trimming at V came to 2 bases and at J to 1 base, leaving 2 bases not matched to a gene. CDR3 in DNA: TGTGCCAGCAGCTTAAGGGGACAGGGGAACACCGGGGAGCTGTTTTTT. It is translated as CASSLRGQGNTGELFF. Full variable domain (rest looked up from reference TRBV11-2 and TRBJ2-2): EAGVAQSPRYKIIEKRQSVAFWCNPISGHATLYWYQQILGQGPKLLIQFQNNGVVDDSQLPKDRFSAERLKGVDSTLKIQPAKLEDSAVYLCASSLRGQGNTGELFFGEGSRLTVL.

The rearrangement links TRBV10-3 to TRBJ1-5; a weak D match, TRBD1 (6 bases). This CDR3 comprises 17 residues. Germline CDR1 ENHRY, CDR2 SYGVKD. The V end was cut by 0 bases, the J end by 5 bases, with 17 bases between. The CDR3 coding sequence is TGTGCCATCAGTGAGTCTGTCCCGGAACAGGGATATCAGCCCCAGCATTTT. It specifies CAISESVPEQGYQPQHF.

V and J are TRBV9 and TRBJ1-3, with unresolved D. Per the germline V gene, CDR1 is SGDLS and CDR2 is YYNGEE. V was clipped by 0 bases and J by 4 bases, with 8 bases between them. The CDR3 covers 14 residues. DNA for the CDR3: TGTGCCAGCAGCGTAGTCCCCTCCGGAAACACCATATATTTT. It codes for CASSVVPSGNTIYF.

V is TRBV11-2 and J is TRBJ2-7; D is possibly TRBD1 (6 bases). This CDR3 has 15 residues. Germline V gene sequence: CDR1 SGHAT, CDR2 FQNNGV. With 1 base removed from V and 2 bases from J, the gap between germline ends came to 12 bases. Here the CDR3 DNA reads TGTGCCAGCAGCTTAGTACAGGGCGATACCTACGAGCAGTACTTC. Translated: CASSLVQGDTYEQYF. The entire variable domain, with the rest obtained from reference TRBV11-2 and TRBJ2-7, is as follows: EAGVAQSPRYKIIEKRQSVAFWCNPISGHATLYWYQQILGQGPKLLIQFQNNGVVDDSQLPKDRFSAERLKGVDSTLKIQPAKLEDSAVYLCASSLVQGDTYEQYFGPGTRLTVT.

V usage is TRBV28 and J usage is TRBJ2-7, with a possible D match to TRBD1 (6 bases). Trimming stripped 5 bases from V and 0 bases from J, with 14 bases between. This CDR3 contains 15 residues. CDR1 is MDHEN, CDR2 SYDVKM, per germline. The CDR3 spells CASSPGQFTSYEQYF. The DNA for the CDR3 is TGTGCCAGCAGTCCCGGACAGTTTACCTCCTACGAGCAGTACTTC.

This clone came up a few times. The J gene is TRBJ1-1, the V gene TRBV7-9, with 9 bases identical to TRBD1. The CDR3 sequence is 13 residues long. The V gene end was trimmed by 5 bases and the J gene end by 11 bases; junction bases not matched to a gene: 9. The germline gives CDR1 SEHNR, CDR2 FQNEAQ (reference sequence). This CDR3 reads CASSPYGTGSAFF. For the CDR3, the DNA is TGTGCCAGCAGCCCCTACGGGACAGGGTCCGCTTTCTTT.

CDR3 protein: CASSQDPGVVGQPQHF. CDR3 sequence (DNA): TGCGCCAGCAGCCAAGACCCAGGGGTAGTTGGGCAGCCCCAGCATTTT. V gene TRBV4-1 combines with J gene TRBJ1-5; possibly TRBD1 for D (6 bases). Trimming shortened V by 0 bases and J by 7 bases, and 16 bases separated the two germline ends. The germline CDR1 and CDR2 sequences are MGHRA and YSYEKL. This CDR3 region has 16 residues.

This clone has a single count. V gene TRBV13 combines with J gene TRBJ1-2; 10 bases fit TRBD1. Germline V lookup: CDR1 PRHDT, CDR2 FYEKMQ (reference sequence). CDR3 length: 14 amino acids. Trimming cost V 5 bases and J 7 bases; bases outside gene matches: 7. CDR3 in amino acids: CASSRDRGGSGYTF. The CDR3 DNA follows: TGTGCCAGCAGCAGGGACAGGGGAGGCTCTGGCTACACCTTC.

The CDR3: CASSLQRQGADEQYF. The CDR3, as DNA: TGTGCCAGCAGTTTACAGCGACAGGGGGCTGACGAGCAGTACTTC. The chain links TRBV27 to TRBJ2-7, with 10 bases lining up with TRBD1. The V segment lost 2 bases and the J segment 5 bases; nucleotides outside the gene matches: 6. CDR1 is MNHEY, CDR2 SMNVEV, per germline (reference sequence). The CDR3 has 15 residues.

The chain employs TRBV27 and TRBJ1-4, with D possibly TRBD1 on 5 matching bases. Trimming took off 5 bases at V and 0 bases at J, with 7 bases between the two ends. This CDR3 spans 14 amino acids. Per germline, CDR1 MNHEY and CDR2 SMNVEV (reference sequence). CDR3 residues: CASSGGATNEKLFF. Here the CDR3 DNA reads TGTGCCAGCAGTGGAGGGGCAACTAATGAAAAACTGTTTTTT. Combining the CDR3 with reference TRBV27 and TRBJ1-4 gives the whole variable domain EAQVTQNPRYLITVTGKKLTVTCSQNMNHEYMSWYRQDPGLGLRQIYYSMNVEVTDKGDVPEGYKVSRKEKRNFPLILESPSPNQTSLYFCASSGGATNEKLFFGSGTQLSVL.

The gene calls are TRBV28 and TRBJ1-4; D is uncertain. The germline V and J ends were trimmed by 8 bases and 5 bases, with 18 bases remaining between them. The V gene's germline CDR1 is MDHEN and CDR2 SYDVKM. The CDR3 is made up of 15 amino acids. CDR3 bases: TGTGCCAGCGCCGTTCTGGCGGACTTCAATGAAAAACTGTTTTTT. Residues: CASAVLADFNEKLFF.

The genes are TRBV6-6 and TRBJ2-1; the D is unclear. CDR3 length: 16 amino acids. V shed 0 bases and J shed 0 bases, with 9 bases lying between them. The germline gives CDR1 MNHNY, CDR2 SVGAGI (reference sequence). CDR3 region: CASSYSGVSSYNEQFF. The CDR3 coding sequence is TGTGCCAGCAGTTACTCTGGTGTTAGCTCCTACAATGAGCAGTTCTTC.

The V gene is TRBV5-1, the J gene TRBJ2-1; 10 positions agree with TRBD2. J was trimmed by 7 bases and V by 4 bases; bases with no gene match: 5. The CDR3 consists of 14 residues. In germline, CDR1 is SGHRS, CDR2 YFSETQ. CDR3 sequence (DNA): TGCGCCAGCAGCCCCGGGACTAGCGTTAATGAGCAGTTCTTC. Its translation is CASSPGTSVNEQFF. Based on the CDR3 plus reference TRBV5-1 and TRBJ2-1, the full variable domain is KAGVTQTPRYLIKTRGQQVTLSCSPISGHRSVSWYQQTPGQGLQFLFEYFSETQRNKGNFPGRFSGRQFSNSRSEMNVSTLELGDSALYLCASSPGTSVNEQFFGPGTRLTVL.

This chain links TRBV18 with TRBJ1-2; the D gene is possibly TRBD1 (6 bases). Trimming removed 3 bases from V and 5 bases from J, with 13 bases in between. This CDR3 is 14 amino acids long. Germline CDR1 KGHSH, CDR2 LQKENI. The CDR3 region is CASSPRQGRYGYTF. The CDR3 coding sequence is TGTGCCAGCTCACCCAGGCAGGGGCGGTATGGCTACACCTTC.

This chain connects TRBV5-1 to TRBJ2-1, with D perhaps TRBD2 (5 bases). Trimming shortened V by 3 bases and J by 6 bases, and 19 bases separated the two germline ends. The germline CDR1 and CDR2 sequences are SGHRS and YFSETQ. This CDR3 has 16 amino acids. The CDR3 spells CASSSRKPTSANEQFF. The CDR3 DNA reads TGCGCCAGCAGCTCAAGAAAACCAACTAGTGCCAATGAGCAGTTCTTC.

In its sample, this clone was seen many times. J is TRBJ2-7 and V is TRBV2, with 9 bases lining up with TRBD1. Germline CDR1 SNHLY, CDR2 FYNNEI. The trim removed 7 bases at V and 5 bases at J, leaving 9 bases unmatched. This CDR3 contains 14 residues. DNA of the CDR3: TGTGCCAGCAAAGGGGACAGGGCCTTGGACGAGCAGTACTTC. It is translated as CASKGDRALDEQYF. The whole variable domain, filled in from reference TRBV2 and TRBJ2-7, reads EPEVTQTPSHQVTQMGQEVILRCVPISNHLYFYWYRQILGQKVEFLVSFYNNEISEKSEIFDDQFSVERPDGSNFTLKIRSTKLEDSAMYFCASKGDRALDEQYFGPGTRLTVT.

V is TRBV11-2 and J is TRBJ2-7; possibly TRBD1 for D (5 bases). Trimming took off 1 base at V and 5 bases at J, with 9 bases between the two ends. The V gene's germline CDR1 is SGHAT and CDR2 FQNNGV. The CDR3 runs to 13 residues. CDR3 sequence: CASSLAGYDEQYF. The CDR3 DNA is TGTGCCAGCAGCTTAGCAGGGTACGACGAGCAGTACTTC. Full variable domain (rest looked up from reference TRBV11-2 and TRBJ2-7): EAGVAQSPRYKIIEKRQSVAFWCNPISGHATLYWYQQILGQGPKLLIQFQNNGVVDDSQLPKDRFSAERLKGVDSTLKIQPAKLEDSAVYLCASSLAGYDEQYFGPGTRLTVT.

The chain joins TRBV19 to TRBJ1-6, with D perhaps TRBD1 (5 bases). V was trimmed by 10 bases and J by 5 bases, leaving 15 bases between them. The germline gives CDR1 LNHDA, CDR2 SQIVND (reference sequence). The CDR3 covers 14 residues. The CDR3 coding sequence is TGTGCCACGAGGCCCGGACACAATAATTCACCCCTCCACTTT. It codes for CATRPGHNNSPLHF. Full variable domain (remainder filled in from reference TRBV19 and TRBJ1-6): DGGITQSPKYLFRKEGQNVTLSCEQNLNHDAMYWYRQDPGQGLRLIYYSQIVNDFQKGDIAEGYSVSREKKESFPLTVTSAQKNPTAFYLCATRPGHNNSPLHFGNGTRLTVT.

CDR3 residues: CASSYSSTLADSTDTQYF. CDR3 in DNA: TGTGCCAGCAGTTACTCGTCGACCCTAGCGGATAGCACAGATACGCAGTATTTT. The V call is TRBV6-2 or TRBV6-3, the J call TRBJ2-3, with 7 bases lining up with TRBD2. V shed 0 bases and J 0 bases; nucleotides not matched to a gene: 9. From germline, CDR1 is MNHEY and CDR2 SVGEGT. The CDR3 length is 18 residues.

V and J are TRBV4-1 and TRBJ1-4, with unresolved D. From germline, CDR1 is MGHRA and CDR2 YSYEKL. The CDR3 is 21 amino acids. Between the trimmed V and J ends, which lost 2 bases and 2 bases, there was a span of 27 bases. For the CDR3, the DNA is TGCGCCAGCAGCCAAATTGCCGGAGAATCCCACCGGAGAGGGACTAATGAAAAACTGTTTTTT. As protein: CASSQIAGESHRRGTNEKLFF.

J is TRBJ1-3 and V is TRBV11-3; no firm D call. Germline values: CDR1 SGHNT, CDR2 YENEEA. The CDR3 has 16 residues. V lost 0 bases, J lost 0 bases, and 9 bases lay in between. CDR3 loop: CASSLDPFGSGNTIYF. In nucleotides, the CDR3 is TGTGCCAGCAGCTTAGACCCATTCGGCTCTGGAAACACCATATATTTT. The full variable domain, its missing parts supplied by reference TRBV11-3 and TRBJ1-3, is EAGVVQSPRYKIIEKKQPVAFWCNPISGHNTLYWYLQNLGQGPELLIRYENEEAVDDSQLPKDRFSAERLKGVDSTLKIQPAELGDSAVYLCASSLDPFGSGNTIYFGEGSWLTVV.

The chain's CDR3 is CASSLDRNNSPLHF. CDR3 DNA sequence: TGCGCCAGCAGTTTGGACAGGAATAATTCACCCCTCCACTTT. The chain combines TRBV10-1 with TRBJ1-6; 7 nucleotides agree with TRBD1. The germline CDR1 and CDR2 sequences are WNHNN and SYGVQD (reference sequence). V dropped 5 bases and J dropped 5; count of bases not matched to a gene: 3. This CDR3 has 14 amino acids.

The gene calls are TRBV3-1 (or the pseudogene TRBV3-2) and TRBJ2-5, with a tentative D call TRBD2 (6 bases). The germline V gene encodes CDR1 LGHDT and CDR2 YNNKEL (reference sequence). Deletions cut 1 base from V and 1 base from J, with 16 bases between. The length of the CDR3 is 17 residues. The CDR3 DNA sequence: TGTGCCAGCAGCCAAGGTCGGGGGACCCTGGTCCAAGAGACCCAGTACTTC. It translates to CASSQGRGTLVQETQYF.

This chain joins TRBV29-1 and TRBJ2-5, with 11 nucleotides matching TRBD1. CDR1 SQVTM and CDR2 ANQGSEA come from the germline V gene. The CDR3 extends over 14 amino acids. V lost 5 bases, J lost 2 bases, and 4 bases stayed unmatched. The CDR3 DNA follows: TGCAGCGTTTACGGACAGGGGGCGCAAGAGACCCAGTACTTC. This translates into CSVYGQGAQETQYF.

This rearrangement joins TRBV30 to TRBJ2-1; 10 bases fit TRBD1. CDR3 length equals 15 residues. The V gene end was trimmed by 3 bases and the J gene end by 4 bases; junction bases not matched to a gene: 6. In germline, CDR1 is GTSNPN, CDR2 SVGIG (reference sequence). CDR3 protein: CAWRRWDRGYNEQFF. The CDR3 DNA reads TGTGCCTGGAGAAGATGGGACAGGGGTTACAATGAGCAGTTCTTC.

The chain employs TRBV11-2 and TRBJ2-5; possible D gene TRBD2, 5 bases. Trimming left V 5 bases short and J 2 bases short, with 18 bases between. This CDR3 has 16 residues. Germline-derived CDR1 and CDR2 are SGHAT and FQNNGV. The CDR3: CASSPYVLAIQETQYF. DNA for the CDR3: TGTGCCAGCAGCCCCTACGTCTTAGCGATACAAGAGACCCAGTACTTC.

The chain couples TRBV5-1 to TRBJ1-5; 7 nucleotides agree with TRBD1. V lost 7 bases to trimming and J lost 0 bases; unmatched junction nucleotides: 7. CDR1 is SGHRS, CDR2 YFSETQ, per germline. The CDR3 extends over 15 amino acids. The CDR3 protein is CASRDSYYSNQPQHF. The CDR3 region has the DNA TGCGCCAGCCGGGACAGCTACTATAGCAATCAGCCCCAGCATTTT.

The CDR3 region has the DNA TGTGCCAGTAGTATGGGCTTGCCGGGACTAGCGGGGGGGCCGCGCACAGATACGCAGTATTTT. It is translated as CASSMGLPGLAGGPRTDTQYF. The chain links TRBV19 to TRBJ2-3; 16 bases fit TRBD2. Germline-derived CDR1 and CDR2 are LNHDA and SQIVND (reference sequence). J lost 1 base, V lost 3 bases, and 13 bases had no gene match. The CDR3 spans 21 residues.

The J gene is TRBJ1-2, the V gene TRBV6-1; 8 nucleotides agree with TRBD1. V shed 3 bases, J shed 5 bases, and the junction held 8 bases outside the gene matches. The CDR3 loop spans 15 amino acids. CDR1 and CDR2 from the germline V gene are MNHNS and SASEGT. CDR3 residues: CASSEGQGAGYGYTF. DNA for the CDR3: TGTGCCAGCAGTGAGGGGCAGGGGGCAGGGTATGGCTACACCTTC.

This clone appeared once. The rearrangement uses TRBV28 and TRBJ1-2; 8 nucleotides line up with TRBD1. Trimming removed 9 bases from V and 4 bases from J; junction bases left unmatched: 10. Germline-derived CDR1 and CDR2 are MDHEN and SYDVKM. The CDR3 consists of 14 residues. CDR3: CASYPGQVFYGYTF. CDR3 coding DNA: TGTGCCAGTTATCCGGGACAGGTTTTCTATGGCTACACCTTC.

The chain carries TRBV21-1 and TRBJ2-7; the table names TRBD2, a call not compared with the DNA. TRBV21-1 is described as a pseudogene. The CDR3 length is 18 residues. The CDR3 DNA is TGTGCCAGCAGCAAAGAAGGCGCCGGGGGGGCCTTGGGGTACGAGCAGTACTTC. This gives the protein CASSKEGAGGALGYEQYF.

This chain uses TRBV5-1 with TRBJ1-1; 8 bases match TRBD1. Losses at the gene ends were 5 bases for V and 0 bases for J; bases not matched to a gene: 3. CDR3 length equals 14 residues. CDR1 and CDR2 from the germline V gene are SGHRS and YFSETQ. DNA for the CDR3: TGCGCCAGCAGGATGGGACAGGTGAACACTGAAGCTTTCTTT. It translates to CASRMGQVNTEAFF. Full variable domain (missing parts from reference TRBV5-1 and TRBJ1-1): KAGVTQTPRYLIKTRGQQVTLSCSPISGHRSVSWYQQTPGQGLQFLFEYFSETQRNKGNFPGRFSGRQFSNSRSEMNVSTLELGDSALYLCASRMGQVNTEAFFGQGTRLTVV.